The present entry profiles one TCR beta chain with its context. Its antigen is currently not known. No base quality information exists; no much larger clone differs at one position. Patients with a history of autoimmune disease or receiving systemic immunosuppression were excluded from the trial. In every dose cohort, peripheral blood was drawn for TCR sequencing at baseline, cycle 4 day 1, and cycle 7 day 1. The samples were drawn from a first-in-human, open-label, multicenter phase I dose-escalation trial of ivuxolimab. Adults with locally advanced or metastatic melanoma, renal cell carcinoma, hepatocellular carcinoma or head and neck squamous cell carcinoma were enrolled in the trial. Before TCR sequencing, CD4+ T cells and CD8+ T cells were sorted from peripheral blood as separate populations. The data stem from a study of OX40 agonist ivuxolimab in advanced cancers. Regarding the research as a whole: The costimulatory receptor OX40 (CD134) was targeted by ivuxolimab, a fully human IgG2 agonistic monoclonal antibody. Intravenous ivuxolimab was administered to patients every 2 weeks at six dose levels: 0.01, 0.1, 0.3, 1.5, 3 and 10 mg/kg. Among the 52 dose-escalation patients, 19 had hepatocellular carcinoma, around 15 melanoma, 9 renal cell carcinoma and 9 head and neck cancer. The dose-escalation cohort was about 87% male with a mean age of about 60 years, ranging from about 23 to 85. Patients were allowed to have had prior anti-PD-1, anti-PD-L1 or anti-CTLA-4 therapy, and 30% to 40% of the dose-escalation patients had been treated with checkpoint inhibitors. Partial responses were achieved by three dose-escalation patients, of whom one had hepatocellular carcinoma and two had cutaneous melanoma. The point of sequencing TCRbeta in the periphery was to test whether ivuxolimab changed TCR sequence diversity and drove clonal T-cell expansion. The paper describes the monotherapy dose-escalation part (N ≈ 49 patients) of the phase I trial of ivuxolimab. What the work shows at the level of the full study, not this receptor alone: Clonal expansion of both CD4+ and CD8+ blood T cells was observed from baseline to week 6 at doses 0.1 to 3.0 mg/kg. Low levels of normalized T-cell clonal expansion were also seen in some patients who did not respond. On average, CD8+ T cells showed more expanded clones than CD4+ T cells after ivuxolimab. The antigen specificity of the peripheral T cells that underwent clonal expansion was not determined. In the 0.1-3.0 mg/kg groups, partial responders were among the patients with the lowest normalized peripheral clonal expansion, particularly in CD8+ T cells.

Genomic DNA was isolated from the sorted cells so that the TCRbeta CDR3 region could be sequenced. The immunoSEQ Assay was used to sequence the TCRbeta CDR3 regions. The clones in this table, taken by TCRdb from immuneACCESS, are in-frame only. Not every clone is retained; where verified, under half of the shortfall comes from an unresolved V gene, and the cause of the rest is unknown. This sample has roughly 50,000 clones in its table, and approximately 90% of those were observed once. The ten largest make up 8.7% of the sample. The germline V gene gives CDR1 as MGHRA and CDR2 as YSYEKL. Its CDR3 holds 15 amino acids, cysteine through phenylalanine. Only the CDR3 portion is preserved as DNA: 45 bases, with reading frame beginning at the first base. At the junction V is shortened by 1 base and J by 8 bases, with 15 bases in between.

This TCR derives from an adult with an advanced solid tumor such as melanoma, head and neck, liver or kidney cancer. The chain was built from TRBV4-1 and TRBJ2-1; TRBD1 is possibly the D segment (5 matching bases). This sample comprised CD4+ or CD8+ T cells sorted from blood, obtained in a trial of the OX40 agonist ivuxolimab. The CDR3 amino acid sequence is: CASSQAPARVDEQFF. The sequence in DNA is TGCGCCAGCAGCCAAGCTCCGGCCAGGGTGGATGAGCAGTTCTTC.